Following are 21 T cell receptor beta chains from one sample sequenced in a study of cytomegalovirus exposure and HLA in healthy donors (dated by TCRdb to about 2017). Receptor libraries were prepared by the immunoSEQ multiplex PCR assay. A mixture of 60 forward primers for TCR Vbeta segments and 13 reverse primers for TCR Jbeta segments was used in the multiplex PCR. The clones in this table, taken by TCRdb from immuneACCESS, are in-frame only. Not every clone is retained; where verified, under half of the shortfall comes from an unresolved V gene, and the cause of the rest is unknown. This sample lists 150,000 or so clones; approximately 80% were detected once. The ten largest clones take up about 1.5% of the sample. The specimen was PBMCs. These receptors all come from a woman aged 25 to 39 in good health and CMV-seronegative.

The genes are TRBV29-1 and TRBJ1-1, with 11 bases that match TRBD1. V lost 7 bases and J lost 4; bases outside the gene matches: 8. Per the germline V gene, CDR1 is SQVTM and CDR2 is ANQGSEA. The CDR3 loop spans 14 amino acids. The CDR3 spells CSAGQGAGGTEAFF. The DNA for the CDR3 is TGCAGCGCAGGACAGGGGGCAGGGGGCACTGAAGCTTTCTTT.

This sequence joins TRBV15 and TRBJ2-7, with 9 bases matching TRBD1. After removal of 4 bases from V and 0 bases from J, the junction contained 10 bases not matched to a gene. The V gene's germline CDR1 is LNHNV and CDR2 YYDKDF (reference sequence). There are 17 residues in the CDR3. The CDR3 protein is CATSNKEGTGFSYEQYF. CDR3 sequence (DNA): TGTGCCACCAGCAACAAAGAGGGGACAGGGTTCTCCTACGAGCAGTACTTC.

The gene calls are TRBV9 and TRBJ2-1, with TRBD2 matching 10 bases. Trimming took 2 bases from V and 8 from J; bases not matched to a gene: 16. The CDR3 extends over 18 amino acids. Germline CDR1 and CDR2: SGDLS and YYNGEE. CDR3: CASSVRQTLAGDGDEQFF. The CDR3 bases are TGTGCCAGCAGCGTTAGGCAAACCCTAGCGGGAGATGGCGATGAGCAGTTCTTC.

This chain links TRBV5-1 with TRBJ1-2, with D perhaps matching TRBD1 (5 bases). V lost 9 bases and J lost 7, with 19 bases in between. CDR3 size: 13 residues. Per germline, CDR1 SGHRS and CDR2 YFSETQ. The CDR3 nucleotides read TGCGCCACCGCGGTCTCTTTGGGGGGTGGCTACACCTTC. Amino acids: CATAVSLGGGYTF.

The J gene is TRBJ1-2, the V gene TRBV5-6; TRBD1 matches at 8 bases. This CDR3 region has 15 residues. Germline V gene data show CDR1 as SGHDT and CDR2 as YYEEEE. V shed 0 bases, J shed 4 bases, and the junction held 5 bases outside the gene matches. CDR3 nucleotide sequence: TGTGCCAGCAGCTTGGCTACAGGGGGAAGCTATGGCTACACCTTC. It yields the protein CASSLATGGSYGYTF.

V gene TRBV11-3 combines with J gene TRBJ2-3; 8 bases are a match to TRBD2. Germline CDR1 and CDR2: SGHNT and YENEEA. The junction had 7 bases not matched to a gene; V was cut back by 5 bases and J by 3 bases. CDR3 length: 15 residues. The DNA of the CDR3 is TGTGCCAGCAGCGGCCACGGGGGGGCTACAGATACGCAGTATTTT. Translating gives CASSGHGGATDTQYF.

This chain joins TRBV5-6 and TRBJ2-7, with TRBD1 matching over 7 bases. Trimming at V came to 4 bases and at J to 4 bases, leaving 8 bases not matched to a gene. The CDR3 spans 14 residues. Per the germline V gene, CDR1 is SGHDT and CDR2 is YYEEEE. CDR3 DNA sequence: TGTGCCAGCAGCCAGGGACAGAGGGCATACGAGCAGTACTTC. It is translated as CASSQGQRAYEQYF.

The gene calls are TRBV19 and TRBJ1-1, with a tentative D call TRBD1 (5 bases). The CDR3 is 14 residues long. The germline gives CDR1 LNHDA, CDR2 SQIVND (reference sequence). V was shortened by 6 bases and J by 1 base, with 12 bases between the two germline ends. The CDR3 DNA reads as TGTGCCAGTAGCGTCCAGGGAACGAACACTGAAGCTTTCTTT. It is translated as CASSVQGTNTEAFF.

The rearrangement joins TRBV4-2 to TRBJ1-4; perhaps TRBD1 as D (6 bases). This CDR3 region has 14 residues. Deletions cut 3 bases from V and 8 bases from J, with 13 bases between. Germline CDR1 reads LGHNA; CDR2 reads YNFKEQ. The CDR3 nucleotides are TGTGCCAGCAGCCACAGGGGCCCTTCGGAAAAACTGTTTTTT. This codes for CASSHRGPSEKLFF.

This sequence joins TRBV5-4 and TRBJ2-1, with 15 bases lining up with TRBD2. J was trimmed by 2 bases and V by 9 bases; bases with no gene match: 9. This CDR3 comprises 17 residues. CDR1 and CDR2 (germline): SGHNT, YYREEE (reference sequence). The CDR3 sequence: CAIPGLAGGPTYNEQFF. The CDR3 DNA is TGTGCCATACCGGGACTAGCGGGAGGTCCGACCTACAATGAGCAGTTCTTC. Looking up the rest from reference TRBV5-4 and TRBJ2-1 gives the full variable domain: ETGVTQSPTHLIKTRGQQVTLRCSSQSGHNTVSWYQQALGQGPQFIFQYYREEENGRGNFPPRFSGLQFPNYSSELNVNALELDDSALYLCAIPGLAGGPTYNEQFFGPGTRLTVL.

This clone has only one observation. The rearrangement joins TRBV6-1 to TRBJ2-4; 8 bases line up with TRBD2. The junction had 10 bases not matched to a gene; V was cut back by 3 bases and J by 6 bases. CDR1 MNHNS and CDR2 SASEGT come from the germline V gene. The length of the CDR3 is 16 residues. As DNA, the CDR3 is TGTGCCAGCAGTGATTATCGGGAGGGCCTTGGAAACATTCAGTACTTC. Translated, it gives CASSDYREGLGNIQYF.

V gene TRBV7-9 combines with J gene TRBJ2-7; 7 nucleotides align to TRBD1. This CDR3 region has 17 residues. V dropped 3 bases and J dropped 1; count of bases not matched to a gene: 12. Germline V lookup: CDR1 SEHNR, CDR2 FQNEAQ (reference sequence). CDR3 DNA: TGTGCCAGCAGCTTGGCCGGACAGGCCCTTGCGTCCTACGAGCAGTACTTC. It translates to CASSLAGQALASYEQYF.

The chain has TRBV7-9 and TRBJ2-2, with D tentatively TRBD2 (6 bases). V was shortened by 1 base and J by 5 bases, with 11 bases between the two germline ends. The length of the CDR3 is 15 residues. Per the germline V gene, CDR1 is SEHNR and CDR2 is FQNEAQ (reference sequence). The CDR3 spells CASSLGIGRTGELFF. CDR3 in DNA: TGTGCCAGCAGCTTAGGAATTGGGAGGACCGGGGAGCTGTTTTTT.

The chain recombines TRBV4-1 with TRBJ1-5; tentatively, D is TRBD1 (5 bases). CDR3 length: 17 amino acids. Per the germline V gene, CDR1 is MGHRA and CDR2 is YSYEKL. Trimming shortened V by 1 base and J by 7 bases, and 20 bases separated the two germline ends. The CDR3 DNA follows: TGCGCCAGCAGCCAAGGGTCTGGCAGGGAAGGATCACAGCCCCAGCATTTT. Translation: CASSQGSGREGSQPQHF.

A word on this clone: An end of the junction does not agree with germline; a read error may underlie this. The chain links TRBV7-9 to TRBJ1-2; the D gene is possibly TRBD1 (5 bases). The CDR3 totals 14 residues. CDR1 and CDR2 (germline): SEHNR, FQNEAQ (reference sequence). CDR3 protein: CASSPMDVRRGYPF. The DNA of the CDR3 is TGTGCCAGCAGCCCCATGGACGTCCGGAGGGGCTACCCCTTC. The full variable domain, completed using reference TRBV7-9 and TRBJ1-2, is DTGVSQNPRHKITKRGQNVTFRCDPISEHNRLYWYRQTLGQGPEFLTYFQNEAQLEKSRLLSDRFSAERPKGSFSTLEIQRTEQGDSAMYLCASSPMDVRRGYPFGSGTRLTVV.

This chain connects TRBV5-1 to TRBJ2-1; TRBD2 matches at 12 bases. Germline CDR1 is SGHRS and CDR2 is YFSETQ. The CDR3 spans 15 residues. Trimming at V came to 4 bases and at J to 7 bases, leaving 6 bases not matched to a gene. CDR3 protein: CASSMTSGRANEQFF. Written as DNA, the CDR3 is TGCGCCAGCAGCATGACTAGCGGGAGAGCGAATGAGCAGTTCTTC. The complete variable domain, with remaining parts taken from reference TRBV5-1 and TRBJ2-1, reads KAGVTQTPRYLIKTRGQQVTLSCSPISGHRSVSWYQQTPGQGLQFLFEYFSETQRNKGNFPGRFSGRQFSNSRSEMNVSTLELGDSALYLCASSMTSGRANEQFFGPGTRLTVL.

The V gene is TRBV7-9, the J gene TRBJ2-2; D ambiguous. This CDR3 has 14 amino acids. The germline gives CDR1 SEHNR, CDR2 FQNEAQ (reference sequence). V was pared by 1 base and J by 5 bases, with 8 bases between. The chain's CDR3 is CASSLVSGTGELFF. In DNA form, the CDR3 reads TGTGCCAGCAGCTTAGTTTCCGGTACCGGGGAGCTGTTTTTT.

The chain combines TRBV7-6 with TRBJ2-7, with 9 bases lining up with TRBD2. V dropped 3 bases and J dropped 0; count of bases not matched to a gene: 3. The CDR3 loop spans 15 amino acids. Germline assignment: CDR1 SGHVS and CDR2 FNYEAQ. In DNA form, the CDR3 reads TGTGCCAGCAGCTTTAGCGGGAGCCCCTCCTACGAGCAGTACTTC. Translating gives CASSFSGSPSYEQYF. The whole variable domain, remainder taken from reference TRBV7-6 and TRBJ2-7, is GAGVSQSPRYKVTKRGQDVALRCDPISGHVSLYWYRQALGQGPEFLTYFNYEAQQDKSGLPNDRFSAERPEGSISTLTIQRTEQRDSAMYRCASSFSGSPSYEQYFGPGTRLTVT.

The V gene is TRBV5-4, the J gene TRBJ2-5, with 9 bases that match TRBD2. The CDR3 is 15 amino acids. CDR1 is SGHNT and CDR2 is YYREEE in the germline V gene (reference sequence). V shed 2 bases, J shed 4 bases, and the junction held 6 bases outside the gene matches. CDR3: CASSFSGSGGETQYF. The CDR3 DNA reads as TGTGCCAGCAGCTTTAGCGGGAGTGGAGGAGAGACCCAGTACTTC.

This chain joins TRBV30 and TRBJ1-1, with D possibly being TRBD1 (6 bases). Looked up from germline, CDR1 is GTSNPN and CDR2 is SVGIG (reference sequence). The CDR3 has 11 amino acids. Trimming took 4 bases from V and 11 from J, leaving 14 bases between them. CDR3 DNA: TGTGCCTGGACAAACAGGGCTGGCGCTTTCTTT. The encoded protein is CAWTNRAGAFF.

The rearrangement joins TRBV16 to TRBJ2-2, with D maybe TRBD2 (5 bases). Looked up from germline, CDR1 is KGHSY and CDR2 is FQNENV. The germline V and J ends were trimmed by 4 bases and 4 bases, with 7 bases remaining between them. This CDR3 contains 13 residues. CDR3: CASSLTSTGELFF. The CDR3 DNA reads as TGTGCCAGCAGCCTTACTAGCACCGGGGAGCTGTTTTTT.